This T cell receptor (beta chain) comes out of a study of regulatory T cells in long-lasting Graves disease. Germline trimming cut 4 bases from V and 8 bases from J; bases unmatched to any gene: 4. The CDR3 is 12 residues long. Germline loops: CDR1 LGHDT, CDR2 YNNKEL (reference sequence). The sample holds many counts of this clonotype. Arm-PCR of CDR3 regions with iRepertoire HTBI primers generated TCR beta libraries. TCRdb re-analysed the multiplex PCR reads in MiXCR, keeping a single row per CDR3 protein. The profile shows a few hundred thousand distinct CDR3 sequences, 15% of them singletons. The sample's time point: newly diagnosed GD, antithyroid drugs for less than 3 months. PBMCs provided the RNA from which the TCR library was made. The same sample was also studied in work on T cells in Graves' hyperthyroidism and ophthalmopathy.

This sequence originates from a middle-aged woman with Graves disease. The source was peripheral blood mononuclear cells (PBMCs), collected at new diagnosis, from a patient treated with antithyroid drugs. The chain combines TRBV3-1 with TRBJ2-7, with 8 bases fitting TRBD2. The DNA for the CDR3 is TGTGCCAGCAGCCCGTCGGGGGGGCAGCAGTACTTC. Residues: CASSPSGGQQYF.